This T cell receptor (beta chain) was recorded in a study of beta chain features in type 1 diabetes (dated by TCRdb to between 2017 and 2018). Notes on the research overall: Mean age, gender distribution, total cell number and subset yield did not differ between patients and healthy donors. Across all samples, around 99 million sorted cells were examined, and cell number per subset correlated strongly with RNA yield. In the study, TCRB repertoires of sorted circulating CD4+ T cell subsets from recently diagnosed type 1 diabetes patients were compared with those of matched healthy donors. Naive and central memory subsets were obtained from all 30 or so donors, but regulatory and stem cell-like memory subsets were isolated from only 8 patients and about 8 healthy donors. The research as a whole found: A moderate but significant shortening of TCRB CDR3 length was observed in type 1 diabetes patients in all four CD4+ subsets. Fewer insertions and more nucleotide deletions at VDJ recombination sites were observed in patients with type 1 diabetes, implying thymic rearrangement abnormalities. Only small numbers of individuals were included in the HLA sub-analyses, which left unresolved whether HLA type had any influence on TCRB rearrangement. Shorter templates might be favored by PCR, yet because patient and control samples were amplified and corrected together, any such skew would affect both groups equally. Sequencing cDNA rather than genomic DNA could over-represent highly expressing activated cells, although activation and CD3 levels did not differ between groups. Naive, central memory and regulatory TCRB repertoires appeared more similar among patients than among healthy donors.

The CDR3 goes from the cysteine to the phenylalanine over 14 residues. Only CDR3 DNA remains: 42 bases, in frame from the first base. Based on the germline V gene (reference sequence), the CDR1 and CDR2 sequences are SGHNT and YYREEE. Deletion took 2 bases off V and 2 bases off J, with a span of 9 bases between the germline ends. From each donor, a single peripheral blood sample of around 120 mL on average was drawn into heparinised tubes. A BD FACSAria II was used to sort naive, central memory, regulatory and stem cell-like memory CD4+ T cells with a panel that included CD45RO, CCR7, CD25, CD127, CD95 and CD27. A purity above 95% was achieved for all sorted populations. Right away, PBMCs were isolated by Lymphoprep density gradient centrifugation and were stained directly, with no culture step. Samples were stained and sorted in pairs, with one healthy donor and one patient per experiment, so that batch effects were minimized.

Concerning this clone: Its recognized antigen is unknown. No much larger clonotype is one base removed from it; base qualities were not supplied.

All of the isolated RNA was reverse transcribed with the High Capacity cDNA Reverse Transcription Kit, so expressed TCRB transcripts were sequenced. Deep immunoSEQ sequencing was applied to naive, central memory and regulatory T cell samples, giving an average of roughly 3.5 million total reads per sample. Sorted cells were lysed in RLT buffer and RNA was extracted with DNase-treated RNeasy Micro or Mini kits, depending on cell number. Each cell subset was processed on its own to prevent cross-contamination, while patient and healthy donor samples were processed together. The immunoSEQ multiplex PCR was used to amplify TCRB sequences from cDNA, yielding 87-bp fragments that span the CDR3 region. Amplicons were sequenced on the Illumina HiSeq platform. In the authors' own workflow: PCR bias was corrected computationally using synthetic template baselines, and reads within Hamming distance 2 were collapsed, with unmergeable singletons discarded. By aligning reads against IMGT, V, D and J genes, CDR3 length, and insertions or deletions at six rearrangement sites were assigned. Within each subset, clonotype counts were normalized to sorted cell number, and only after that were true diversity and Gini coefficients computed with the tcR R package. The overlap coefficient, calculated on TCRB nucleotide sequences, was used to measure repertoire sharing. As a proxy for the pre-selection repertoire, out-of-frame TCRB sequences from naive cells were analyzed. This immuneACCESS table, as held by TCRdb, lists in-frame sequences with V and J called but not all clones. Of the missing ones, under half trace to an unresolved V gene in checked studies; the others have no known cause. V and J calls and clone size are those listed in that table; D and trimming were worked out from the DNA. In this sample the table shows 970,000 or so clones, under 20% of which occur a single time. The biggest ten clones account for 0.023% of the sample.

This clonotype was sampled from a woman between 18 and 30 years old in good health. The source material was naive CD4+ T cells from blood. The sample's cell subset or site label, in plain terms: true naive CD4+ T cells. The chain joins TRBV5-4 to TRBJ2-3, and perhaps TRBD2 as D gene, on 6 matching bases. The nucleotide sequence reads TGTGCCAGCAGCTTCCGGGAGCACACAGATACGCAGTATTTT. Protein translation: CASSFREHTDTQYF.